This T cell receptor (beta chain) was documented in a study of blood T cells in healthy people across ages. The V segment lost 0 bases and the J segment 0 bases; nucleotides outside the gene matches: 12. Germline CDR1 reads LGHNA; CDR2 reads YSLEER. CDR3 length equals 20 residues. For this clonotype: The antigen remains unidentified.

A sample-barcoded 5' primer and a J-beta primer mix were used in a second PCR of roughly 7 to 11 cycles. MiXCR, applied by TCRdb to the 5' RACE reads, yields one record per CDR3 protein. Of fewer than 2 million distinct CDR3 sequences listed, about 39% are singletons. Study-level points and caveats: Unsorted PBMC input precluded a conclusive naive versus antigen-experienced comparison.

The genes are TRBV4-3 and TRBJ2-4, with 9 bases aligning to TRBD2. The sequence derives from a human donor in good health. The sample consisted of blood. This CDR3 is CASSQERERGAQLAKNIQYF. The CDR3 DNA reads TGCGCCAGCAGCCAAGAAAGGGAGCGGGGGGCACAACTAGCCAAAAACATTCAGTACTTC.